The 2 T cell receptor beta chains given below trace back to one sample, sequenced in a study of blood T cell repertoires in COVID-19. Profiling relied on immunoSEQ multiplex PCR, and the TCRdb table lists in-frame clones only, not all of them. The sample holds tens of thousands of clones; over 70% are singletons and the top ten take around 50%. Sequencing was done on a sample of peripheral blood. Every receptor here comes from a man aged 65 to 85 with acute or convalescent COVID-19.

This CDR3 is CASSPLVGGIYEQYF. DNA for the CDR3: TGTGCCAGTAGCCCGTTAGTGGGGGGGATCTACGAGCAGTACTTC. The genes are TRBV19 and TRBJ2-7, with 7 bases fitting TRBD2. Trimming at V came to 6 bases and at J to 3 bases, leaving 11 bases not matched to a gene. Germline CDR1 LNHDA, CDR2 SQIVND (reference sequence). CDR3 length equals 15 residues.

This chain connects TRBV27 to TRBJ2-7, with TRBD2 as a possible D gene (7 bases). The ends were cut back, 8 bases at V and 7 bases at J, with 9 bases in the middle. The CDR3 contains 10 residues. Germline V CDR1 and CDR2: MNHEY, SMNVEV (reference sequence). The CDR3 loop is CASGGAEQYF. CDR3 bases: TGTGCCAGCGGGGGGGCGGAGCAGTACTTC.